These 3 T cell receptor beta chains share one sample of origin, sequenced in a study of Siglec-9 on CD8 T cells in melanoma. Sequencing used immunoSEQ multiplex PCR; TCRdb keeps in-frame clones, though not all of them. Of about 30,000 clones listed, 80% were seen once; the top ten hold 5.8%. The specimen sequenced was Siglec-9- CD8+ T cells sorted from blood. The receptors here all came from a human donor in good health.

This clone has more than one count but fewer than ten. V is TRBV4-1 and J is TRBJ2-1; D is uncertain. V lost 4 bases, J lost 5 bases, and 6 bases lay in between. The CDR3 runs to 12 residues. Germline V gene sequence: CDR1 MGHRA, CDR2 YSYEKL. CDR3 loop: CASSPTNNEQFF. In DNA, the CDR3 is TGCGCCAGCAGCCCGACAAACAATGAGCAGTTCTTC.

The genes are TRBV7-9 and TRBJ2-7; D might be TRBD1 or TRBD2, each matching 5 bases. The germline gives CDR1 SEHNR, CDR2 FQNEAQ (reference sequence). V lost 5 bases, J lost 4 bases, and 15 bases lay in between. CDR3 length: 14 amino acids. CDR3 in amino acids: CASSERGRIYEQYF. The CDR3 DNA follows: TGTGCCAGCAGCGAACGGGGACGGATTTACGAGCAGTACTTC.

This clone was observed a few times. This chain connects TRBV27 to TRBJ2-7; 8 bases fit TRBD2. V lost 3 bases to trimming and J lost 7 bases; unmatched junction nucleotides: 5. This CDR3 has 13 residues. Per germline, CDR1 MNHEY and CDR2 SMNVEV (reference sequence). This CDR3 is CASSFLPGGEQYF. CDR3 bases: TGTGCCAGCAGTTTTCTCCCGGGAGGGGAGCAGTACTTC.